The 30 T cell receptor beta chains below were found in one sample sequenced in a study of shared clonotypes between healthy human individuals. Terminally differentiated effector memory CD45RA+ cells were excluded by CCR7 positive selection of CD45RO-negative cells. Method: immunoSEQ multiplex PCR; TCRdb's copy keeps in-frame clones and lacks some. The sample lists hundreds of thousands of clones, around 96% occurring once. Sequencing input: naive CD8+ T cells sorted from blood. These receptors were collected from a young woman in good health.

The CDR3 region is CASSLAGSGLSYEQYF. For the CDR3, the DNA is TGCGCCAGCAGCTTGGCCGGGTCGGGACTCTCCTACGAGCAGTACTTC. This rearrangement joins TRBV5-1 to TRBJ2-7; tentatively, D is TRBD2 (6 bases). CDR3 length equals 16 residues. V lost 0 bases to trimming and J lost 0 bases, with 13 bases between them. Germline CDR1 reads SGHRS; CDR2 reads YFSETQ.

This rearrangement joins TRBV18 to TRBJ1-5; D not resolved. CDR3 length: 12 residues. V lost 2 bases and J 6 bases, leaving 5 bases between the germline ends. The germline CDR1 and CDR2 sequences are KGHSH and LQKENI. The CDR3: CASSPAGQPQHF. CDR3 bases: TGTGCCAGCTCACCAGCCGGTCAGCCCCAGCATTTT. Filled out from reference TRBV18 and TRBJ1-5, the complete variable domain reads NAGVMQNPRHLVRRRGQEARLRCSPMKGHSHVYWYRQLPEEGLKFMVYLQKENIIDESGMPKERFSAEFPKEGPSILRIQQVVRGDSAAYFCASSPAGQPQHFGDGTRLSIL.

In DNA, the CDR3 is TGTGCCAGCAGCCCCCGACAGGGGGGAGTATACGAGCAGTACTTC. Translating gives CASSPRQGGVYEQYF. The chain employs TRBV7-9 and TRBJ2-7; 9 bases match TRBD1. J was trimmed by 4 bases and V by 5 bases; bases with no gene match: 9. The length of the CDR3 is 15 residues. Germline loops: CDR1 SEHNR, CDR2 FQNEAQ (reference sequence). Based on the CDR3 plus reference TRBV7-9 and TRBJ2-7, the full variable domain is DTGVSQNPRHKITKRGQNVTFRCDPISEHNRLYWYRQTLGQGPEFLTYFQNEAQLEKSRLLSDRFSAERPKGSFSTLEIQRTEQGDSAMYLCASSPRQGGVYEQYFGPGTRLTVT.

This chain links TRBV27 with TRBJ2-1; 13 positions agree with TRBD2. CDR1 MNHEY and CDR2 SMNVEV come from the germline V gene (reference sequence). The CDR3 length is 15 residues. V shed 5 bases and J 10 bases; nucleotides not matched to a gene: 8. The CDR3 nucleotides are TGTGCCAGCAGTACGCCGGGACTAGCGGGAAACGAGCAGTTCTTC. Protein: CASSTPGLAGNEQFF.

The rearrangement uses TRBV6-6 and TRBJ1-5; D not resolved. Germline V gives CDR1 MNHNY, CDR2 SVGAGI (reference sequence). The CDR3 has 13 amino acids. Trimming shortened V by 7 bases and J by 0 bases, and 7 bases separated the two germline ends. CDR3 nucleotide sequence: TGTGCCAGCAATGGATATAGCAATCAGCCCCAGCATTTT. As protein: CASNGYSNQPQHF.

This chain joins TRBV28 and TRBJ1-3; tentatively, D is TRBD1 (5 bases). The V end was cut by 3 bases, the J end by 1 base, with 13 bases between. Germline loops: CDR1 MDHEN, CDR2 SYDVKM. This CDR3 region has 16 residues. The CDR3: CASSFRVTTSGNTIYF. The CDR3 DNA follows: TGTGCCAGCAGTTTCAGGGTAACCACGTCTGGAAACACCATATATTTT. The complete variable domain, with remaining parts taken from reference TRBV28 and TRBJ1-3, reads DVKVTQSSRYLVKRTGEKVFLECVQDMDHENMFWYRQDPGLGLRLIYFSYDVKMKEKGDIPEGYSVSREKKERFSLILESASTNQTSMYLCASSFRVTTSGNTIYFGEGSWLTVV.

The gene calls are TRBV19 and TRBJ1-5; possibly TRBD1 for D (5 bases). V gave up 1 base and J gave up 1 base, with 8 bases separating them. Germline assignment: CDR1 LNHDA and CDR2 SQIVND (reference sequence). This CDR3 region has 15 residues. CDR3 amino acids: CASSIAGVSNQPQHF. In DNA, the CDR3 is TGTGCCAGTAGTATAGCGGGGGTGAGCAATCAGCCCCAGCATTTT.

The J gene is TRBJ2-1, the V gene TRBV19, with 7 bases aligning to TRBD2. The V segment lost 0 bases and the J segment 9 bases; nucleotides outside the gene matches: 14. There are 17 residues in the CDR3. Germline V gives CDR1 LNHDA, CDR2 SQIVND (reference sequence). The CDR3 is CASSIDPWREGPLEQFF. The DNA for the CDR3 is TGTGCCAGTAGTATAGATCCCTGGAGGGAGGGCCCCCTTGAGCAGTTCTTC. The complete variable domain, with remaining parts taken from reference TRBV19 and TRBJ2-1, reads DGGITQSPKYLFRKEGQNVTLSCEQNLNHDAMYWYRQDPGQGLRLIYYSQIVNDFQKGDIAEGYSVSREKKESFPLTVTSAQKNPTAFYLCASSIDPWREGPLEQFFGPGTRLTVL.

The chain recombines TRBV10-2 with TRBJ2-7, with no clear D. CDR1 and CDR2 from the germline V gene are WSHSY and SAAADI. V lost 6 bases and J 4 bases, leaving 4 bases between the germline ends. This CDR3 is 10 amino acids long. For the CDR3, the DNA is TGCGCCAGCAGGGGTTACGAGCAGTACTTC. Translating it yields CASRGYEQYF.

The V and J genes are TRBV7-2 and TRBJ2-7, with 9 bases matching TRBD2. Germline CDR1 reads SGHTA; CDR2 reads FQGNSA. CDR3 length equals 15 residues. With 3 bases clipped from V and 0 bases from J, the junction kept 3 bases outside the gene matches. CDR3 in amino acids: CASSFTSGHSYEQYF. For the CDR3, the DNA is TGTGCCAGCAGCTTCACTAGCGGGCACTCCTACGAGCAGTACTTC.

The chain recombines TRBV15 with TRBJ2-1, with D possibly called TRBD1 or TRBD2 (6 bases each). CDR1 and CDR2 from the germline V gene are LNHNV and YYDKDF (reference sequence). The V and J ends lost 0 bases and 8 bases respectively, with 11 bases between them. This CDR3 is built from 14 residues. The CDR3 loop reads CATSRDSGAHEQFF. The CDR3 coding sequence is TGTGCCACCAGCAGAGACTCGGGGGCGCATGAGCAGTTCTTC.

The CDR3 DNA is TGTGCCAGCAGTGATGGTTGGGCAGTCAATCAGCCCCAGCATTTT. Protein sequence: CASSDGWAVNQPQHF. This rearrangement joins TRBV2 to TRBJ1-5; D ambiguous. Trimming took off 3 bases at V and 3 bases at J, with 12 bases between the two ends. In germline, CDR1 is SNHLY, CDR2 FYNNEI. CDR3 size: 15 residues.

The V and J genes are TRBV28 and TRBJ2-2; 9 bases fit TRBD2. CDR1 MDHEN and CDR2 SYDVKM come from the germline V gene. V lost 8 bases to trimming and J lost 5 bases; unmatched junction nucleotides: 9. The length of the CDR3 is 15 residues. The CDR3, as DNA: TGTGCCAGCCTCCCGGGACTAGCCTCTACCGGGGAGCTGTTTTTT. Protein product: CASLPGLASTGELFF. Full variable domain (remainder filled in from reference TRBV28 and TRBJ2-2): DVKVTQSSRYLVKRTGEKVFLECVQDMDHENMFWYRQDPGLGLRLIYFSYDVKMKEKGDIPEGYSVSREKKERFSLILESASTNQTSMYLCASLPGLASTGELFFGEGSRLTVL.

The gene calls are TRBV7-9 and TRBJ1-5, with 8 positions matching TRBD1. This CDR3 contains 13 residues. V shed 5 bases, J shed 7 bases, and the junction held 4 bases outside the gene matches. Germline V lookup: CDR1 SEHNR, CDR2 FQNEAQ (reference sequence). CDR3 sequence: CASSPGQDQPQHF. The CDR3 DNA sequence: TGTGCCAGCAGCCCGGGACAGGACCAGCCCCAGCATTTT.

This clone has only one observation. CDR3 in amino acids: CASSALAGEAYNEQFF. The CDR3 nucleotides are TGTGCCAGCAGTGCCTTAGCGGGAGAGGCCTACAATGAGCAGTTCTTC. This chain joins TRBV6-1 and TRBJ2-1; 9 bases align to TRBD2. This CDR3 is 16 amino acids long. V was pared by 4 bases and J by 2 bases, with 6 bases of the junction left unmatched. Germline CDR1 and CDR2: MNHNS and SASEGT.

This chain uses TRBV13 with TRBJ2-1; TRBD2 matches 13 bases. The CDR3 runs 17 residues. V was clipped by 5 bases and J by 7 bases; unmatched bases: 11. CDR1 and CDR2 (germline): PRHDT, FYEKMQ (reference sequence). The CDR3 protein is CASSPGTSGKSRNEQFF. The CDR3 region has the DNA TGTGCCAGCAGCCCCGGGACTAGCGGGAAGAGTAGGAATGAGCAGTTCTTC.

The chain carries TRBV4-1 and TRBJ1-5; D gene uncertain. Trimming stripped 0 bases from V and 6 bases from J, with 12 bases between. Germline V lookup: CDR1 MGHRA, CDR2 YSYEKL. This CDR3 has 15 amino acids. CDR3 coding DNA: TGCGCCAGCAGCCAAGAAGGGTCGACCCGTCAGCCCCAGCATTTT. Amino acid sequence: CASSQEGSTRQPQHF.

The CDR3 spells CAVVGASGTSSYNEQFF. In DNA form, the CDR3 reads TGTGCCGTTGTAGGTGCTAGCGGGACGAGCTCCTACAATGAGCAGTTCTTC. The gene calls are TRBV28 and TRBJ2-1; 9 nucleotides match TRBD2. The CDR3 extends over 17 amino acids. CDR1 is MDHEN, CDR2 SYDVKM, per germline. After removal of 11 bases from V and 0 bases from J, the junction contained 14 bases not matched to a gene.

CDR3 loop: CASSDPGRTAGETQYF. Here the CDR3 DNA reads TGTGCCAGCAGTGACCCGGGCCGCACGGCGGGAGAGACCCAGTACTTC. The V call is TRBV25-1, the J call TRBJ2-5, with D possibly being TRBD2 (5 bases). The germline V gene has CDR1 MGHDK and CDR2 SYGVNS. There are 16 residues in the CDR3. With 3 bases removed from V and 4 bases from J, the gap between germline ends came to 18 bases.

This chain joins TRBV5-5 and TRBJ1-3; the D is unclear. The CDR3 is 16 amino acids. The ends were cut back, 4 bases at V and 1 base at J, with 15 bases in the middle. Looked up from germline, CDR1 is SGHKS and CDR2 is YYEKEE (reference sequence). The CDR3 is CASSAPNRASGNTIYF. CDR3 coding DNA: TGTGCCAGCAGCGCACCAAACAGAGCTTCTGGAAACACCATATATTTT.

This chain's CDR3 is CASSPTGGFGTQYF. The CDR3 DNA is TGTGCCAGCAGTCCCACGGGGGGGTTTGGTACGCAGTATTTT. The chain recombines TRBV27 with TRBJ2-3; TRBD2 agrees at 8 bases. Germline V gives CDR1 MNHEY, CDR2 SMNVEV (reference sequence). This CDR3 spans 14 amino acids. Trimming at V came to 5 bases and at J to 8 bases, leaving 9 bases not matched to a gene.

This rearrangement joins TRBV7-9 to TRBJ2-7, with TRBD2 matching 10 bases. The CDR3 loop spans 18 amino acids. V trimming: 1 base; J trimming: 5 bases; junction bases outside the gene matches: 14. Looked up from germline, CDR1 is SEHNR and CDR2 is FQNEAQ (reference sequence). In DNA, the CDR3 is TGTGCCAGCAGCTTAGGGGAGGCTAGCGGGAGCGATGGTAACGAGCAGTACTTC. Translation gives CASSLGEASGSDGNEQYF.

The rearrangement links TRBV13 to TRBJ2-5; TRBD1 might be the D (5 bases). The CDR3 has 13 amino acids. V was cut by 6 bases and J by 10 bases, with 18 bases left in between. Germline V CDR1 and CDR2: PRHDT, FYEKMQ (reference sequence). Here the CDR3 DNA reads TGTGCCAGCAGTGATTTGTACCAAGGGGACCAGTACTTC. Translating it yields CASSDLYQGDQYF.

The chain has TRBV10-2 and TRBJ2-1; the D is unclear. The CDR3 has 15 residues. CDR1 and CDR2 (germline): WSHSY, SAAADI. With 7 bases removed from V and 6 bases from J, the gap between germline ends came to 19 bases. The CDR3 bases are TGCGCCAGCATCGCGTATCGGTTGAAGGCCAATGAGCAGTTCTTC. Its translation: CASIAYRLKANEQFF.

This chain links TRBV27 with TRBJ2-5; no clear D gene. V was trimmed by 7 bases and J by 1 base, leaving 13 bases between them. Germline V gene sequence: CDR1 MNHEY, CDR2 SMNVEV (reference sequence). The CDR3 runs 14 residues. Here the CDR3 DNA reads TGTGCCAGCAATTCGGACGGCTCCCAAGAGACCCAGTACTTC. Translation: CASNSDGSQETQYF.

Comments on this clone: Germline is not matched at one junction end, which may reflect a read error. The chain joins TRBV28 to TRBJ2-1; a weak D match, TRBD2 (5 bases). CDR3 length: 12 amino acids. CDR1 is MDHEN, CDR2 SYDVKM, per germline. CDR3: CASSVPGSRLVF. CDR3 nucleotide sequence: TGTGCCAGCAGCGTACCGGGATCTAGGTTAGTCTTC.

Here the CDR3 DNA reads TGTGCCAGCAGCCAAGTCCCCGGGACCTACGAGCAGTACTTC. Residues: CASSQVPGTYEQYF. The V and J genes are TRBV14 and TRBJ2-7; possibly TRBD2 for D (5 bases). Germline values: CDR1 SGHDN, CDR2 FVKESK. This CDR3 has 14 residues. V was clipped by 1 base and J by 2 bases, with 9 bases between them.

The chain recombines TRBV27 with TRBJ2-3; D uncertain. Deletions cut 5 bases from V and 7 bases from J, with 7 bases between. CDR3 length: 11 amino acids. CDR1 is MNHEY, CDR2 SMNVEV, per germline (reference sequence). CDR3 DNA sequence: TGTGCCAGCAGTGAAGGGCATACGCAGTATTTT. The encoded protein is CASSEGHTQYF.

This sequence joins TRBV13 and TRBJ1-1; D gene uncertain. Germline CDR1 and CDR2: PRHDT and FYEKMQ (reference sequence). V was pared by 1 base and J by 4 bases, with 7 bases between. This CDR3 has 13 amino acids. The DNA of the CDR3 is TGTGCCAGCAGCTTAGTCATCCGCACTGAAGCTTTCTTT. It codes for CASSLVIRTEAFF.

The rearrangement joins TRBV19 to TRBJ2-7, with D possibly TRBD2 on 6 matching bases. CDR3 length: 15 residues. Germline values: CDR1 LNHDA, CDR2 SQIVND (reference sequence). Trimming took 3 bases from V and 0 from J, leaving 12 bases between them. CDR3 residues: CASSIWLASSYEQYF. The CDR3 nucleotides read TGTGCCAGTAGTATTTGGCTAGCGAGCTCCTACGAGCAGTACTTC. Combining the CDR3 with reference TRBV19 and TRBJ2-7 gives the whole variable domain DGGITQSPKYLFRKEGQNVTLSCEQNLNHDAMYWYRQDPGQGLRLIYYSQIVNDFQKGDIAEGYSVSREKKESFPLTVTSAQKNPTAFYLCASSIWLASSYEQYFGPGTRLTVT.